The TCR beta chain described here comes from a study of graft-versus-host responses after intestinal transplantation. Findings and caveats of the study: Elevated graft-versus-host to host-versus-graft clonal ratios in allografts were recorded for patients with graft-donor T cell macrochimerism.

The CDR3 extends over 12 amino acids. V lost 3 bases and J 9 bases, leaving 9 bases between the germline ends. Only one count was recorded for this clone. Its antigen is still unknown. Using immunoSEQ multiplex PCR, the repertoire was profiled, and TCRdb retains in-frame clones only, with some absent. This sample has under 140,000 clones; 80% to 95% occur once, and the top ten carry less than 0.55%. This receptor was obtained from a human donor who received an intestinal transplant. Sequencing used unstimulated CD8+ T cells sorted from spleen or lymph node cells, obtained before intestinal transplant. The rearrangement uses TRBV23-1 and TRBJ2-1, with a tentative D call TRBD2 (6 bases). TRBV23-1 is sorted into the ORF group, with uncertain function. For the CDR3, the DNA is TGCGCCAGCAGTCATGGGGGAGGTGAGCAGTTCTTC. Amino acid sequence: CASSHGGGEQFF.